This is a list of T cell receptor beta chains from one sample in a study of T cell responses to AZD1222 COVID-19 vaccine. Measured with immunoSEQ multiplex PCR; TCRdb has only the in-frame clones, and not every one. The repertoire holds 110,000 to 150,000 clones, with 93% as singletons. The source was peripheral blood, collected on day 0 of AZD1222 vaccination. Receptors were obtained from an adult in good health. CDR3s include the opening cysteine and the closing phenylalanine or tryptophan. A D gene is named only where the DNA matches it firmly. Size is stated for part of the rows, as once, few or many counts, or as a class when the clone is expanded.

cdr3_aa cdr3_nt clone_size cdr3_length d_call j_call v_call
CASSTRQGYQPQHF TGTGCCAGCAGCACAAGACAGGGGTATCAGCCCCAGCATTTT NA 14 TRBD1 TRBJ1-5 TRBV7-8
CASSPPNSPLHF TGTGCCAGCAGTCCACCCAATTCACCCCTCCACTTT NA 12 NA TRBJ1-6 TRBV27
CAWGRGYATNEKLFF TGTGCCTGGGGTCGGGGTTATGCAACTAATGAAAAACTGTTTTTT NA 15 NA TRBJ1-4 TRBV30
CARSRGAGANVLTF TGTGCCCGGTCCCGGGGGGCTGGGGCCAACGTCCTGACTTTC NA 14 TRBD2 TRBJ2-6 TRBV30
CASSYTPAMNTEAFF TGTGCCAGCAGCTATACGCCTGCTATGAACACTGAAGCTTTCTTT NA 15 NA TRBJ1-1 TRBV5-5
CASSAWGGNTIYF TGTGCCAGCAGCGCCTGGGGGGGAAACACCATATATTTT NA 13 NA TRBJ1-3 TRBV7-2
CASIPGPKSTEAFF TGTGCCAGCATCCCGGGACCGAAGAGTACTGAAGCTTTCTTT NA 14 NA TRBJ1-1 TRBV5-4
CASSFPGQGNYGYTF TGTGCCAGCAGCTTCCCGGGACAGGGAAATTATGGCTACACCTTC NA 15 TRBD1 TRBJ1-2 TRBV5-4
CASSRRGEGYNSPLHF TGTGCCAGCAGCCGGAGGGGAGAGGGGTATAATTCACCCCTCCACTTT NA 16 NA TRBJ1-6 TRBV9
CASSEAAGYEQYF TGTGCCAGCAGTGAAGCCGCGGGTTACGAGCAGTACTTC NA 13 NA TRBJ2-7 TRBV6-1
CASPGTGPNTEAFF TGTGCCAGTCCCGGGACAGGGCCGAACACTGAAGCTTTCTTT NA 14 TRBD1 TRBJ1-1 TRBV2
CASSGRSTQSSGANVLTF TGTGCCAGCAGTGGCAGGTCGACACAATCCTCTGGGGCCAACGTCCTGACTTTC NA 18 NA TRBJ2-6 TRBV28
CASSPRRGNSPLHF TGTGCCAGCAGCCCGCGGAGGGGTAATTCACCCCTCCACTTT NA 14 NA TRBJ1-6 TRBV16
CASSSGLRNEKLFF TGTGCCAGCAGCTCGGGACTACGAAATGAAAAACTGTTTTTT NA 14 NA TRBJ1-4 TRBV4-2
CASSLGVESTIYF TGTGCCAGCAGCTTGGGGGTAGAGTCCACCATATATTTT NA 13 NA TRBJ1-3 TRBV5-4
CASSVHSGAGELFF TGTGCCAGCAGCGTTCACTCAGGGGCCGGGGAGCTGTTTTTT NA 14 NA TRBJ2-2 TRBV6-4
CASSQDGGYGYTF TGTGCCAGCAGCCAAGATGGGGGCTATGGCTACACCTTC NA 13 NA TRBJ1-2 TRBV14
CASSLGSGTEAFF TGTGCCAGCAGCTTGGGAAGTGGCACTGAAGCTTTCTTT NA 13 NA TRBJ1-1 TRBV7-3
CASRTQFGGQPQHF TGTGCCAGCAGAACTCAATTCGGCGGGCAGCCCCAGCATTTT NA 14 NA TRBJ1-5 TRBV6-5
CASSGTRDTGELFF TGTGCCAGCAGTGGGACTAGAGACACCGGGGAGCTGTTTTTT few 14 TRBD2 TRBJ2-2 TRBV6-4
CASSLGGNFEAFF TGTGCCAGCAGTTTGGGGGGGAATTTCGAAGCTTTCTTT once 13 NA TRBJ1-1 TRBV12-3/TRBV12-4
CASSLPSDTKETQYF TGTGCCAGCAGTTTACCCAGCGACACCAAAGAGACCCAGTACTTC NA 15 NA TRBJ2-5 TRBV28
CASTRTANPYEQYF TGTGCCAGCACTCGGACAGCCAACCCCTACGAGCAGTACTTC NA 14 NA TRBJ2-7 TRBV9
CASTRGGTPSYNEQFF TGCGCCAGCACTCGGGGCGGGACGCCCTCCTACAATGAGCAGTTCTTC NA 16 NA TRBJ2-1 TRBV5-1
CASSPLGEGYGYTF TGTGCCAGCAGCCCCCTGGGGGAGGGCTATGGCTACACCTTC NA 14 NA TRBJ1-2 TRBV7-9
CASSFTGTATNTGELFF TGTGCCAGCAGCTTTACCGGGACAGCCACGAACACCGGGGAGCTGTTTTTT NA 17 TRBD1 TRBJ2-2 TRBV5-5
CASGFWGGLLSSGANVLTF TGTGCTAGTGGTTTTTGGGGGGGCTTATTAAGCTCTGGGGCCAACGTCCTGACTTTC NA 19 NA TRBJ2-6 TRBV12-5
CASSWGLLYEQYF TGTGCCAGCAGCTGGGGGCTCCTCTACGAGCAGTACTTC NA 13 NA TRBJ2-7 TRBV7-9
CASSLDLAGRRDTQYF TGTGCCAGCAGCTTGGACCTAGCGGGGCGAAGGGATACGCAGTATTTT once 16 TRBD2 TRBJ2-3 TRBV5-4
CASRSGGETDTQYF TGTGCCAGCAGGAGCGGGGGAGAGACAGATACGCAGTATTTT NA 14 TRBD2 TRBJ2-3 TRBV6-5
CASSSSGGTNEKLFF TGTGCCAGTAGTTCTTCGGGAGGGACGAATGAAAAACTGTTTTTT once 15 NA TRBJ1-4 TRBV19
CASSDRQGVGSNQPQHF TGTGCCAGCAGCGATAGACAGGGGGTGGGTAGCAATCAGCCCCAGCATTTT NA 17 TRBD1 TRBJ1-5 TRBV3-1/TRBV3-2
CASSWQGGTGELFF TGTGCCAGCAGTTGGCAGGGAGGGACCGGGGAGCTGTTTTTT NA 14 TRBD2 TRBJ2-2 TRBV25-1
CASSSEWGGRGYTF TGTGCCAGCAGCTCCGAGTGGGGGGGGCGCGGCTACACCTTC NA 14 NA TRBJ1-2 TRBV7-8
CASSPRQGGEAFF TGTGCCAGCTCTCCCCGACAGGGAGGGGAAGCTTTCTTT NA 13 TRBD1 TRBJ1-1 TRBV12-3/TRBV12-4
CASSLFASHVETQYF TGTGCCAGCAGCTTATTTGCTTCCCACGTGGAGACCCAGTACTTC NA 15 NA TRBJ2-5 TRBV7-2
CASSRLTGGEQYF TGTGCCAGCAGCCGACTGACAGGGGGCGAGCAGTACTTC NA 13 TRBD1 TRBJ2-7 TRBV5-6
CASSLRQENEAFF TGTGCCAGCAGCTTGAGACAGGAGAATGAAGCTTTCTTT NA 13 NA TRBJ1-1 TRBV5-5
CASSPLGGIPYEQYF TGTGCCAGCAGCCCCCTAGGAGGGATTCCTTACGAGCAGTACTTC NA 15 NA TRBJ2-7 TRBV7-2
CASSQLASSYNEQFF TGCGCCAGCAGCCAACTAGCGAGCTCCTACAATGAGCAGTTCTTC NA 15 NA TRBJ2-1 TRBV4-3
CATSIGRYSGNTIYF TGTGCCACCAGCATAGGGCGGTACTCTGGAAACACCATATATTTT NA 15 NA TRBJ1-3 TRBV15
CASNRDRGRYEQYF TGTGCCAGCAATCGCGACAGGGGGCGGTACGAGCAGTACTTC medium-sized 14 TRBD1 TRBJ2-7 TRBV6-5
CASSQDGAEMSGKLFF TGTGCCAGCAGCCAAGATGGGGCGGAGATGTCTGGAAAACTGTTTTTT NA 16 NA TRBJ1-4 TRBV4-2
CASRSTAIYEQYF TGTGCCAGCAGGAGTACAGCGATCTACGAGCAGTACTTC NA 13 NA TRBJ2-7 TRBV7-2
CASSLSGRIDEQYF TGTGCCAGCAGCTTATCGGGGCGGATCGACGAGCAGTACTTC NA 14 NA TRBJ2-7 TRBV7-8
CASRTGTNTEAFF TGTGCCAGTAGGACGGGAACCAACACTGAAGCTTTCTTT NA 13 NA TRBJ1-1 TRBV19
CASSGSPMTATNYGYTF TGTGCCAGCAGTGGCTCCCCAATGACAGCAACTAACTATGGCTACACCTTC NA 17 NA TRBJ1-2 TRBV2
CASSQVERTGNTEAFF TGCGCCAGCAGCCAAGTAGAGAGGACAGGGAACACTGAAGCTTTCTTT NA 16 TRBD1 TRBJ1-1 TRBV4-3
CASSLRTGNLQETQYF TGCGCCAGCAGCCTACGGACAGGAAACTTACAAGAGACCCAGTACTTC NA 16 TRBD1 TRBJ2-5 TRBV4-1
CASKGPGELFF TGTGCCAGTAAAGGGCCCGGGGAGCTGTTTTTT NA 11 NA TRBJ2-2 TRBV19